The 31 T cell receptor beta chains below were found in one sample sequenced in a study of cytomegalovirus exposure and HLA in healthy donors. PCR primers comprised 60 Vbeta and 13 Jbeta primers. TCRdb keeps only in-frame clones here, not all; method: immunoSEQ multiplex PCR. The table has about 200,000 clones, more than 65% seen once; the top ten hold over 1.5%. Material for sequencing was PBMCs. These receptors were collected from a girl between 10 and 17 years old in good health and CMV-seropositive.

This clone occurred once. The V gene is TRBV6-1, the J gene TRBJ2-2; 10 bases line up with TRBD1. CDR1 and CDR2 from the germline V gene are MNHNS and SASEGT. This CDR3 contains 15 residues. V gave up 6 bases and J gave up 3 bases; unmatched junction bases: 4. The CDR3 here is CASRTGTGDTGELFF. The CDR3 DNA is TGTGCCAGCAGAACAGGGACAGGGGACACCGGGGAGCTGTTTTTT.

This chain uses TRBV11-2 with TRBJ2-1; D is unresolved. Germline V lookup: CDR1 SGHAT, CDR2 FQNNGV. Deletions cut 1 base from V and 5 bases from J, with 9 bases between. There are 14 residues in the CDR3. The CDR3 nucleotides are TGTGCCAGCAGCTTAGCAGGATCCCACAATGAGCAGTTCTTC. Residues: CASSLAGSHNEQFF.

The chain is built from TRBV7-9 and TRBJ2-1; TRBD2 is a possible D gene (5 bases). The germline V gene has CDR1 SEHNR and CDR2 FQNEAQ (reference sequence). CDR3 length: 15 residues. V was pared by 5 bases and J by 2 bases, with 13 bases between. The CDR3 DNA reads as TGTGCCAGCAGCCCTTGGGCGGGTACCTACAATGAGCAGTTCTTC. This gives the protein CASSPWAGTYNEQFF.

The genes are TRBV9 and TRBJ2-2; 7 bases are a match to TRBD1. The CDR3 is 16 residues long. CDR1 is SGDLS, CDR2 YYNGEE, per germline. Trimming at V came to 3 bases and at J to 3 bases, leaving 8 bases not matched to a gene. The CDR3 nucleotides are TGTGCCAGCAGCGCCCAGGGGGTGGCGGACACCGGGGAGCTGTTTTTT. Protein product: CASSAQGVADTGELFF. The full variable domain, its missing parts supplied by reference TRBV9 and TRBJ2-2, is DSGVTQTPKHLITATGQRVTLRCSPRSGDLSVYWYQQSLDQGLQFLIQYYNGEERAKGNILERFSAQQFPDLHSELNLSSLELGDSALYFCASSAQGVADTGELFFGEGSRLTVL.

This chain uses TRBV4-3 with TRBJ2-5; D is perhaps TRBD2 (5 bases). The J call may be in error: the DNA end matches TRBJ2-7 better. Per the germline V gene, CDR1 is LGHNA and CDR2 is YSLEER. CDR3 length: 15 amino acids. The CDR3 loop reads CASSREGRGSYEQYF. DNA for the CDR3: TGCGCCAGCAGCCGCGAGGGTAGAGGCTCCTACGAGCAGTACTTC.

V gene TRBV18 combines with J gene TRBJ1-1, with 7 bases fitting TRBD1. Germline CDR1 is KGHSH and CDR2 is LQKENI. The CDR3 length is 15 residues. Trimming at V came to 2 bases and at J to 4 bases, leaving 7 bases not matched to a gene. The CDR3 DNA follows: TGTGCCAGCTCACCAAGGGAGACAGGGTTCACTGAAGCTTTCTTT. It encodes CASSPRETGFTEAFF. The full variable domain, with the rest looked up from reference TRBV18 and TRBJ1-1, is NAGVMQNPRHLVRRRGQEARLRCSPMKGHSHVYWYRQLPEEGLKFMVYLQKENIIDESGMPKERFSAEFPKEGPSILRIQQVVRGDSAAYFCASSPRETGFTEAFFGQGTRLTVV.

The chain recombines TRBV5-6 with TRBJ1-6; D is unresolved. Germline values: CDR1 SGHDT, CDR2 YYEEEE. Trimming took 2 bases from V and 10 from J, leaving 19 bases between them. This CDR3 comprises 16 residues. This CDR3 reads CASSFRSFETGSPLHF. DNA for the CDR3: TGTGCCAGCAGCTTTCGGAGTTTCGAGACGGGGTCACCCCTCCACTTT.

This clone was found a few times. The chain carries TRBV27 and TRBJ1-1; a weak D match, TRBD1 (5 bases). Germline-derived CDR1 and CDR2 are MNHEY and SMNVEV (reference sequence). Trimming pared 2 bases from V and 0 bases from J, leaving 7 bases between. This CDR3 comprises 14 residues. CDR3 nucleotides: TGTGCCAGCAGTTTAACAGGTCTGAACACTGAAGCTTTCTTT. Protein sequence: CASSLTGLNTEAFF.

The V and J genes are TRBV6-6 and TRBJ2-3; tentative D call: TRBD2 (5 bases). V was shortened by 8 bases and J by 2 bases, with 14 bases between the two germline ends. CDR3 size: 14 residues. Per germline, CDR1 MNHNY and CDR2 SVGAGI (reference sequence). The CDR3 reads CASDGGLTTDTQYF. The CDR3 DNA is TGTGCCAGCGACGGAGGACTTACCACAGATACGCAGTATTTT.

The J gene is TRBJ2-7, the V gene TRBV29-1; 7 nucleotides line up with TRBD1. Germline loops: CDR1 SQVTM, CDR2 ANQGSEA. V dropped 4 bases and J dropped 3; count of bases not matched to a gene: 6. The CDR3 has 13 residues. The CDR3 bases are TGCAGCGTTGCAGGGGGAACCGTCTACGAGCAGTACTTC. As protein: CSVAGGTVYEQYF.

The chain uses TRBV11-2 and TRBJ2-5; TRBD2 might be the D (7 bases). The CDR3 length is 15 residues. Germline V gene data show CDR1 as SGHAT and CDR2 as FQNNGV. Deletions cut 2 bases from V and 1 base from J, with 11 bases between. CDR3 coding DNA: TGTGCCAGCAGCTTATCGGCGGGGGCCCAAGAGACCCAGTACTTC. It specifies CASSLSAGAQETQYF.

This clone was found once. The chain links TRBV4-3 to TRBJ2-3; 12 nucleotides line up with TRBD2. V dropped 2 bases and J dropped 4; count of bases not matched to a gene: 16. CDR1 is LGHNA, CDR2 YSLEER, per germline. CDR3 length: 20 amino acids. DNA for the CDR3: TGCGCCAGCAGCCAATGTGGGCTAGCGGGGGGGATGGGGACCGCAGATACGCAGTATTTT. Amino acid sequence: CASSQCGLAGGMGTADTQYF.

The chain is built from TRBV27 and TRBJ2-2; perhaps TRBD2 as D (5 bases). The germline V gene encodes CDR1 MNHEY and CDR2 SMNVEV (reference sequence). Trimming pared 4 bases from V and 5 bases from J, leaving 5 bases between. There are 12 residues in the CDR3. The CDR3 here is CASSSGTGELFF. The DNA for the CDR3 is TGTGCCAGCAGTTCGGGGACCGGGGAGCTGTTTTTT.

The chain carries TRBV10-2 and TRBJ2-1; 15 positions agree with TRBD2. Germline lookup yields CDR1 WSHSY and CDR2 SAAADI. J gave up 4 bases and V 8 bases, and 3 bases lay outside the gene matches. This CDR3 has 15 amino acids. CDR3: CASEGTSGGYNEQFF. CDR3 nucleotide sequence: TGCGCCAGCGAAGGGACTAGCGGGGGGTACAATGAGCAGTTCTTC.

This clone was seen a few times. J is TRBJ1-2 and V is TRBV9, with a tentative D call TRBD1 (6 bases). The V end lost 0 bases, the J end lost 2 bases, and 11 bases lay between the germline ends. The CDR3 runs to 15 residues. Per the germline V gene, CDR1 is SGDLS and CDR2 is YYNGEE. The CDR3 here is CASSVERGGNYGYTF. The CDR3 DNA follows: TGTGCCAGCAGCGTAGAACGGGGGGGCAACTATGGCTACACCTTC.

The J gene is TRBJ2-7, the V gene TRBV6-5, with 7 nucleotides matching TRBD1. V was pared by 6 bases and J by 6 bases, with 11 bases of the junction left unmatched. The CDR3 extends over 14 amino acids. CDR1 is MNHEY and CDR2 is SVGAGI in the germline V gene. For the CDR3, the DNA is TGTGCCAGCAGGAGGACAGGAGTCCTGCCCGAGCAGTACTTC. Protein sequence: CASRRTGVLPEQYF.

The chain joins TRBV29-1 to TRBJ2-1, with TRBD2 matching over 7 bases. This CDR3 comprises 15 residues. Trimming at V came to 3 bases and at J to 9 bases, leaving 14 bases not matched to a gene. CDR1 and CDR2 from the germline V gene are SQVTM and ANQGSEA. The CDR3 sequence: CSVEGPLTSGVEQFF. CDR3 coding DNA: TGCAGCGTTGAGGGGCCCCTGACAAGCGGGGTTGAGCAGTTCTTC.

The CDR3 loop reads CASSELAGAFNEQYF. Here the CDR3 DNA reads TGTGCCAGCAGCGAGCTAGCGGGGGCGTTCAACGAGCAGTACTTC. The chain combines TRBV7-2 with TRBJ2-7; TRBD2 aligns across 10 bases. The germline V gene has CDR1 SGHTA and CDR2 FQGNSA. This CDR3 spans 15 amino acids. Unmatched junction bases numbered 9, after V lost 5 bases and J lost 5 bases.

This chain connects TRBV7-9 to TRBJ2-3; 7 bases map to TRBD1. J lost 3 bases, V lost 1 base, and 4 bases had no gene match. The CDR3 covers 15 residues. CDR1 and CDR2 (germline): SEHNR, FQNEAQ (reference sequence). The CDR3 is CASSLGGTVTDTQYF. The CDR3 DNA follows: TGTGCCAGCAGCTTAGGTGGGACAGTGACAGATACGCAGTATTTT.

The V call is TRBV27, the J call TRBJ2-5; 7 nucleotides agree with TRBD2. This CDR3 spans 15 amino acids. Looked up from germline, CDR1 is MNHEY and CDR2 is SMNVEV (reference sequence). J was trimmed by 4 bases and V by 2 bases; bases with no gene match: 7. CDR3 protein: CASSLVAGQGETQYF. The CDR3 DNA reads TGTGCCAGCAGTTTAGTAGCGGGCCAAGGAGAGACCCAGTACTTC.

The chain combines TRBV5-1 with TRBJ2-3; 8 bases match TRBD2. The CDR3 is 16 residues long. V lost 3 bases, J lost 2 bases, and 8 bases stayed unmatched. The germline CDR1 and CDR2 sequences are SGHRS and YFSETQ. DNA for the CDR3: TGCGCCAGCAGCTCAACGAAGACTAGCGCCACAGATACGCAGTATTTT. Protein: CASSSTKTSATDTQYF.

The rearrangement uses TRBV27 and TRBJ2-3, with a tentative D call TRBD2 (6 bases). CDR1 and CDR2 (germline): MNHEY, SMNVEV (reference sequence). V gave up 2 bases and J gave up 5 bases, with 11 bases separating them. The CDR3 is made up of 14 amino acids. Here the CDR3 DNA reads TGTGCCAGCAGTTTAAGTGGGGGAGGAGATACGCAGTATTTT. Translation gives CASSLSGGGDTQYF.

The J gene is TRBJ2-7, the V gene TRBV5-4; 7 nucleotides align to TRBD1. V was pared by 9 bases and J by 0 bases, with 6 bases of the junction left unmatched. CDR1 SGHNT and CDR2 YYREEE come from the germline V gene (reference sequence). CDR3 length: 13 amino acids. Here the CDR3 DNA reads TGTGCCACTACACGACAGGGCTCCTACGAGCAGTACTTC. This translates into CATTRQGSYEQYF. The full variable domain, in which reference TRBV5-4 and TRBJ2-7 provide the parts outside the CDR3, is ETGVTQSPTHLIKTRGQQVTLRCSSQSGHNTVSWYQQALGQGPQFIFQYYREEENGRGNFPPRFSGLQFPNYSSELNVNALELDDSALYLCATTRQGSYEQYFGPGTRLTVT.

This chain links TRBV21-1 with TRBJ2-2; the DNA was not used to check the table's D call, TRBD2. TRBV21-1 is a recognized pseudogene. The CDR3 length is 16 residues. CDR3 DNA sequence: TGTGCCAGCAGCAAAGGGAGGGATCCGAACACCGGGGAGCTGTTTTTT. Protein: CASSKGRDPNTGELFF.

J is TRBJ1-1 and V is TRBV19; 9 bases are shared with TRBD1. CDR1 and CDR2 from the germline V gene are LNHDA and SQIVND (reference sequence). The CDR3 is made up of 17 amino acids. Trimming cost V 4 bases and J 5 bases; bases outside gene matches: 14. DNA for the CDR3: TGTGCCAGTAGTACTACAGGGGGCCGTTTTGTTCGTACTGAAGCTTTCTTT. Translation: CASSTTGGRFVRTEAFF.

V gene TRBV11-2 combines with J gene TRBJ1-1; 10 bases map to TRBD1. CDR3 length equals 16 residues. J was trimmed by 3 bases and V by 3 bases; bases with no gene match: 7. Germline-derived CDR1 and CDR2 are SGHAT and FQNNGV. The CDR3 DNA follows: TGTGCCAGCAGCTTGGTGGGGACAGGGGTTGACACTGAAGCTTTCTTT. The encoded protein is CASSLVGTGVDTEAFF.

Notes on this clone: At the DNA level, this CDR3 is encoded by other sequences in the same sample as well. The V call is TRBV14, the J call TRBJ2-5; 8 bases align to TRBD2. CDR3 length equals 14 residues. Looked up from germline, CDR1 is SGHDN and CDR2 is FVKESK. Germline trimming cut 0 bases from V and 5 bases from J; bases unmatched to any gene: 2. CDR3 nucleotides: TGTGCCAGCAGCCAAGATTTAGCGGGGGAGACCCAGTACTTC. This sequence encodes CASSQDLAGETQYF.

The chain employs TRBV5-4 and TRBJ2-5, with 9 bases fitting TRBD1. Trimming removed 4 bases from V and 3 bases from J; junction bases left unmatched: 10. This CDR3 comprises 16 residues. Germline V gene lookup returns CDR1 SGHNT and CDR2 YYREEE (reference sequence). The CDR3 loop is CASSLGTGYGKETQYF. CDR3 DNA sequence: TGTGCCAGCAGCCTGGGGACAGGGTACGGGAAAGAGACCCAGTACTTC.

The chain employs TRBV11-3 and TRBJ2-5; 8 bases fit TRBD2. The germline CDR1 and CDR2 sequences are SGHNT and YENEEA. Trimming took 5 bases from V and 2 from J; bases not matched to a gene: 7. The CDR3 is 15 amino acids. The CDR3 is CASSPGRGVQETQYF. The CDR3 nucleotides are TGTGCCAGCAGCCCCGGGAGGGGGGTTCAAGAGACCCAGTACTTC.

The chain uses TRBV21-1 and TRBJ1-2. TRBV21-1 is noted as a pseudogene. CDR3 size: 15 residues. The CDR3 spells CASSNPSGGIRGYTF. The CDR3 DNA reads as TGTGCCAGCAGCAACCCCTCCGGGGGGATCCGGGGCTACACCTTC.

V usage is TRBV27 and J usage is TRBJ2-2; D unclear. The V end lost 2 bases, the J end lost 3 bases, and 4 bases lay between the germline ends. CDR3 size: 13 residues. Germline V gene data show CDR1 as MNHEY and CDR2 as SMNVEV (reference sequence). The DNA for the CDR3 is TGTGCCAGCAGTTTAGTCTACACCGGGGAGCTGTTTTTT. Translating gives CASSLVYTGELFF.